Each of the 19 T cell receptor beta chains below was sequenced from the same sample in a study of T cells expressing NK-cell markers. TCRdb reworked the 5' RACE reads into one entry per CDR3 protein, no DNA. The sample includes about 430,000 distinct CDR3 sequences. Sequenced sample: blood T cells: a sorted CD56 or NKG2C T cell subset, CD4+ or CD8+ T cells, or bulk PBMC T cells (not recorded which). Every receptor here comes from a woman in her forties or fifties in good health.

The chain carries TRBV11-2 and TRBJ2-7. The CDR3 loop spans 15 amino acids. Germline V CDR1 and CDR2: SGHAT, FQNNGV. CDR3 amino acids: CASSLSQVTSYEQYF.

V and J are TRBV10-2 and TRBJ1-1. Germline loops: CDR1 WSHSY, CDR2 SAAADI. The CDR3 sequence is 14 residues long. CDR3 in amino acids: CASSEGGANTEAFF.

The J gene is TRBJ2-7, the V gene TRBV6-2 or TRBV6-3. Germline CDR1 reads MNHEY; CDR2 reads SVGEGT. The CDR3 is 16 amino acids. CDR3 protein: CASSYEAGYLSYEQYF.

The gene calls are TRBV5-1 and TRBJ1-2; absent DNA, TCRdb's TRBD1 call cannot be checked. The CDR3 length is 15 residues. CDR1 is SGHRS, CDR2 YFSETQ, per germline. The CDR3 protein is CASSPGQGGRYGYTF.

This chain connects TRBV5-1 to TRBJ2-3; TCRdb lists TRBD2, though no DNA is available to test this call. Germline CDR1 reads SGHRS; CDR2 reads YFSETQ. The CDR3 has 16 residues. The CDR3: CASSIGLAASTDTQYF.

The chain links TRBV10-3 to TRBJ1-5; TCRdb's D call of TRBD1 is untestable without DNA. The germline gives CDR1 ENHRY, CDR2 SYGVKD. CDR3 size: 15 residues. This chain's CDR3 is CAISEGGQGYQPQHF.

This chain links TRBV20-1 with TRBJ2-1; the TRBD2 assignment by TCRdb is unverifiable without DNA. The length of the CDR3 is 14 residues. Germline lookup yields CDR1 DFQATT and CDR2 SNEGSKA (reference sequence). CDR3 sequence: CSAGTSGSLNEQFF.

The chain couples TRBV12-3 or TRBV12-4 to TRBJ2-5; the TRBD1 assignment by TCRdb is unverifiable without DNA. The CDR3 sequence is 13 residues long. CDR3 sequence reads: CASSSFEGETQYF.

The chain joins TRBV5-1 to TRBJ2-3; TCRdb indicates TRBD2, and absent DNA this call remains unverified. Germline assignment: CDR1 SGHRS and CDR2 YFSETQ. The CDR3 runs 20 residues. The CDR3: CASSRGHYSGSREPTDTQYF.

This chain connects TRBV5-6 to TRBJ2-1; with no DNA, the TCRdb D assignment of TRBD2 cannot be verified. CDR3 size: 15 residues. Germline V gives CDR1 SGHDT, CDR2 YYEEEE. Here the CDR3 reads CASRPTSGRFNEQFF.

The genes are TRBV11-2 and TRBJ1-2. Germline V gene data show CDR1 as SGHAT and CDR2 as FQNNGV. This CDR3 region has 15 residues. CDR3 amino acids: CASSLGDSPLGGYTF.

The rearrangement uses TRBV5-5 and TRBJ2-2; the TRBD2 assignment by TCRdb is unverifiable without DNA. Germline V gene sequence: CDR1 SGHKS, CDR2 YYEKEE (reference sequence). The CDR3 has 15 residues. CDR3 protein: CASSGVAGWSGELFF.

The genes are TRBV5-6 and TRBJ1-4; TCRdb proposes TRBD1, but this gene call is untestable without DNA. This CDR3 contains 17 residues. CDR1 is SGHDT and CDR2 is YYEEEE in the germline V gene. The CDR3 sequence: CASSSTYRGSGNEKLFF.

The J gene is TRBJ2-3, the V gene TRBV10-3; there is no DNA to check the TCRdb D call of TRBD2. Per the germline V gene, CDR1 is ENHRY and CDR2 is SYGVKD. The CDR3 sequence is 16 residues long. The CDR3 here is CAISESSSGTGDTQYF.

V is TRBV11-2 and J is TRBJ2-1; as DNA is missing, the TRBD2 call by TCRdb cannot be tested. The CDR3 extends over 18 amino acids. CDR1 and CDR2 from the germline V gene are SGHAT and FQNNGV. The CDR3 loop is CASSLAFGGSGSSNEQFF.

The chain combines TRBV11-2 with TRBJ2-5; TCRdb calls TRBD2, which cannot be checked without DNA. Germline CDR1 reads SGHAT; CDR2 reads FQNNGV. This CDR3 spans 18 amino acids. CDR3 region: CASGGWTSGSRPQETQYF. Using reference TRBV11-2 and TRBJ2-5 for the parts outside the CDR3, the full variable domain is EAGVAQSPRYKIIEKRQSVAFWCNPISGHATLYWYQQILGQGPKLLIQFQNNGVVDDSQLPKDRFSAERLKGVDSTLKIQPAKLEDSAVYLCASGGWTSGSRPQETQYFGPGTRLLVL.

The chain joins TRBV5-1 to TRBJ2-2; TCRdb proposes TRBD1, but this gene call is untestable without DNA. Germline-derived CDR1 and CDR2 are SGHRS and YFSETQ. CDR3 length: 15 amino acids. The CDR3 loop is CASRSQGLYTGELFF. The full variable domain, completed using reference TRBV5-1 and TRBJ2-2, is KAGVTQTPRYLIKTRGQQVTLSCSPISGHRSVSWYQQTPGQGLQFLFEYFSETQRNKGNFPGRFSGRQFSNSRSEMNVSTLELGDSALYLCASRSQGLYTGELFFGEGSRLTVL.

CDR3 loop: CASSLHNLRVGGNEQFF. This sequence joins TRBV5-1 and TRBJ2-1; TCRdb reports TRBD1, a call that lacks DNA to check it against. Germline V gene sequence: CDR1 SGHRS, CDR2 YFSETQ. This CDR3 region has 17 residues.

This chain connects TRBV12-3 or TRBV12-4 to TRBJ1-2. The CDR3 contains 13 residues. The CDR3 reads CASSGGNAYGYTF.